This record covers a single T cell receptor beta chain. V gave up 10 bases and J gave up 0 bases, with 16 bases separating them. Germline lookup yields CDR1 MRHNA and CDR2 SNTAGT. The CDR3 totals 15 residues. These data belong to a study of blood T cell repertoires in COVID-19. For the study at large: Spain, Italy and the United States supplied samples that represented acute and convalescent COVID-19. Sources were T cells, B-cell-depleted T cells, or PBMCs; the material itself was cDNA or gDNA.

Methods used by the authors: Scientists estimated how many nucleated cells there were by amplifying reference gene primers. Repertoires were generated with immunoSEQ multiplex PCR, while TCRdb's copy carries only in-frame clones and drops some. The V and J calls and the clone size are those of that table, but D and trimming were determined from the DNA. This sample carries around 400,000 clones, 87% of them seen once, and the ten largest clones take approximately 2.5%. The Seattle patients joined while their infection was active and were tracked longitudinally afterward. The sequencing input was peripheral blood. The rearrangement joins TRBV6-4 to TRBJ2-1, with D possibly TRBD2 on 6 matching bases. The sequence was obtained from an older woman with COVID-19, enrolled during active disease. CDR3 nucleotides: TGTGCCACCAGCTTTCGGGGGAGCTCCTACAATGAGCAGTTCTTC. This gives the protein CATSFRGSSYNEQFF.